One sample yielded the 14 T cell receptor beta chains listed below, sequenced in a study of blood T cell repertoires in COVID-19. Generated by immunoSEQ multiplex PCR, the TCRdb table keeps only in-frame clones and is missing some. In the table there are some 27,000 clones, around 85% of which are singletons. Sample: peripheral blood. The receptors were gathered from a human donor in a cohort sampled during active COVID-19.

This sequence joins TRBV7-2 and TRBJ2-2; TRBD1 agrees at 8 bases. Germline lookup yields CDR1 SGHTA and CDR2 FQGNSA. The V and J ends lost 5 bases and 3 bases, in that order; junction bases with no gene match: 5. CDR3 length: 15 residues. DNA for the CDR3: TGTGCCAGCAGCCTACGACAGGGGCACACCGGGGAGCTGTTTTTT. Translation: CASSLRQGHTGELFF. Variable domain in full (rest from reference TRBV7-2 and TRBJ2-2): GAGVSQSPSNKVTEKGKDVELRCDPISGHTALYWYRQSLGQGLEFLIYFQGNSAPDKSGLPSDRFSAERTGGSVSTLTIQRTQQEDSAVYLCASSLRQGHTGELFFGEGSRLTVL.

The gene calls are TRBV18 and TRBJ2-1; 9 nucleotides line up with TRBD2. The V segment lost 3 bases and the J segment 9 bases; nucleotides outside the gene matches: 12. The CDR3 runs 16 residues. Per the germline V gene, CDR1 is KGHSH and CDR2 is LQKENI. As DNA, the CDR3 is TGTGCCAGCTCACCTCAGGCGGGAGGGCCGTATGGTGAGCAGTTCTTC. This gives the protein CASSPQAGGPYGEQFF.

This chain joins TRBV13 and TRBJ2-1; 9 nucleotides match TRBD2. This CDR3 has 15 residues. The trim removed 2 bases at V and 3 bases at J, leaving 2 bases unmatched. Per germline, CDR1 PRHDT and CDR2 FYEKMQ (reference sequence). CDR3: CASSLRLADYNEQFF. CDR3 coding DNA: TGTGCCAGCAGCTTACGACTAGCGGACTACAATGAGCAGTTCTTC.

J is TRBJ2-6 and V is TRBV4-2, with TRBD1 identical over 7 bases. The CDR3 length is 20 residues. In germline, CDR1 is LGHNA, CDR2 YNFKEQ. With V trimmed by 3 bases and J by 0 bases, 14 bases remained unmatched. The chain's CDR3 is CASSQLKGTEDSSGANVLTF. Written as DNA, the CDR3 is TGTGCCAGCAGCCAGCTAAAGGGGACAGAGGATTCCTCTGGGGCCAACGTCCTGACTTTC.

The V and J genes are TRBV27 and TRBJ2-1; weak D call: TRBD2 (6 bases). Germline-derived CDR1 and CDR2 are MNHEY and SMNVEV (reference sequence). There are 14 residues in the CDR3. V gave up 2 bases and J gave up 2 bases, with 7 bases separating them. The CDR3 region is CASSLGGTYNEQFF. CDR3 coding DNA: TGTGCCAGCAGTTTAGGCGGGACCTACAATGAGCAGTTCTTC.

CDR3 DNA: TGTGCCATCAGTGCGACAGGGTGGATCGAAAAACTGTTTTTT. It encodes CAISATGWIEKLFF. This sequence joins TRBV10-3 and TRBJ1-4; the match to TRBD1 covers 7 bases. CDR1 is ENHRY, CDR2 SYGVKD, per germline. The CDR3 length is 14 residues. The trim removed 4 bases at V and 8 bases at J, leaving 7 bases unmatched.

The V call is TRBV19, the J call TRBJ2-7; TRBD1 might be the D (5 bases). Trimming left V 2 bases short and J 0 bases short, with 11 bases between. The CDR3 length is 15 residues. Germline-derived CDR1 and CDR2 are LNHDA and SQIVND (reference sequence). The CDR3: CASSIRAGSSYEQYF. CDR3 coding DNA: TGTGCCAGTAGTATAAGGGCAGGGTCCTCCTACGAGCAGTACTTC.

This sequence joins TRBV9 and TRBJ1-3; 8 bases are a match to TRBD1. The J segment lost 8 bases and the V segment lost 4 bases, leaving 11 bases of the junction unmatched. Germline V gene lookup returns CDR1 SGDLS and CDR2 YYNGEE. The CDR3 consists of 15 residues. Here the CDR3 reads CASSFGTGTGDTIYF. The DNA for the CDR3 is TGTGCCAGCAGCTTCGGGACAGGCACTGGGGACACCATATATTTT.

The rearrangement uses TRBV6-5 and TRBJ2-3, with 8 positions matching TRBD1. V shed 2 bases, J shed 1 base, and the junction held 5 bases outside the gene matches. The CDR3 spans 16 residues. CDR1 is MNHEY, CDR2 SVGAGI, per germline. CDR3 DNA: TGTGCCAGCAGTTACCGGACAGGGCAGCGCACAGATACGCAGTATTTT. Protein sequence: CASSYRTGQRTDTQYF.

The chain employs TRBV5-1 and TRBJ2-5; D is perhaps TRBD1 (6 bases). Germline V gene lookup returns CDR1 SGHRS and CDR2 YFSETQ. Trimming cost V 4 bases and J 2 bases, with 15 bases left between them. CDR3 length: 15 residues. CDR3 coding DNA: TGCGCCAGCAGCACAATGGGACACAATCAAGAGACCCAGTACTTC. Translating it yields CASSTMGHNQETQYF.

The chain couples TRBV6-2 or TRBV6-3 to TRBJ2-6, with 7 bases matching TRBD1. The germline gives CDR1 MNHEY, CDR2 SVGEGT. The length of the CDR3 is 16 residues. Trimming at V came to 5 bases and at J to 0 bases, leaving 4 bases not matched to a gene. In DNA form, the CDR3 reads TGTGCCAGCAGTCTCCGGGACAGCTCTGGGGCCAACGTCCTGACTTTC. This gives the protein CASSLRDSSGANVLTF.

The chain joins TRBV5-1 to TRBJ2-1, with D perhaps TRBD2 (7 bases). Germline V gene sequence: CDR1 SGHRS, CDR2 YFSETQ. The CDR3 totals 13 residues. Between the trimmed V and J ends, which lost 4 bases and 7 bases, there was a span of 12 bases. This CDR3 reads CASSPGGRNEQFF. The CDR3 DNA reads as TGCGCCAGCAGCCCCGGGGGGCGGAATGAGCAGTTCTTC.

This clone was detected once. Here the CDR3 DNA reads TGTGCCAGCAGTTCCCGGGACAGGGGAGGGGGGCAGCCCCAGCATTTT. It specifies CASSSRDRGGGQPQHF. V and J are TRBV6-5 and TRBJ1-5; 10 bases are a match to TRBD1. Per the germline V gene, CDR1 is MNHEY and CDR2 is SVGAGI. Germline trimming cut 4 bases from V and 7 bases from J; bases unmatched to any gene: 10. The CDR3 totals 16 residues.

The chain carries TRBV6-1 and TRBJ2-1, with D uncertain. Per germline, CDR1 MNHNS and CDR2 SASEGT. Trimming shortened V by 2 bases and J by 0 bases, and 8 bases separated the two germline ends. This CDR3 region has 15 residues. The CDR3 DNA sequence: TGTGCCAGCAGTGAAATCGTTAGCTCCTACAATGAGCAGTTCTTC. This gives the protein CASSEIVSSYNEQFF.